One sample yielded the 23 T cell receptor beta chains listed below, sequenced in a study of blood T cell repertoires in COVID-19. Using immunoSEQ multiplex PCR, the repertoire was profiled, and TCRdb retains in-frame clones only, with some absent. Of about 240,000 clones detected, approximately 88% appear once; the ten largest clones hold 0.65% to 0.9%. The sample consisted of peripheral blood. The receptors derive from a woman under 40 with acute or convalescent COVID-19.

This sequence joins TRBV13 and TRBJ2-7; D may be TRBD1 (5 bases). The CDR3 covers 13 residues. The V end was cut by 5 bases, the J end by 6 bases, with 14 bases between. Germline CDR1 PRHDT, CDR2 FYEKMQ (reference sequence). The CDR3 loop reads CASSHTGSSEQYF. DNA of the CDR3: TGTGCCAGCAGCCACACAGGATCTAGCGAGCAGTACTTC.

CDR3 in amino acids: CASGLHNEQFF. DNA for the CDR3: TGTGCCAGCGGGCTCCACAATGAGCAGTTCTTC. The rearrangement joins TRBV12-3 or TRBV12-4 to TRBJ2-1; D ambiguous. V lost 8 bases to trimming and J lost 5 bases, with 7 bases between them. This CDR3 is 11 amino acids long.

V is TRBV10-1 and J is TRBJ1-6, with 8 bases matching TRBD1. The germline V gene encodes CDR1 WNHNN and CDR2 SYGVQD (reference sequence). The J segment lost 8 bases and the V segment lost 10 bases, leaving 7 bases of the junction unmatched. This CDR3 region has 13 residues. The CDR3 reads CAIRTGLDSPLHF. The CDR3 nucleotides are TGCGCCATCCGGACAGGGCTGGATTCACCCCTCCACTTT.

The rearrangement uses TRBV9 and TRBJ1-1; 8 nucleotides agree with TRBD1. Germline CDR1 and CDR2: SGDLS and YYNGEE. J lost 2 bases, V lost 2 bases, and 5 bases had no gene match. The CDR3 is made up of 15 amino acids. The CDR3 coding sequence is TGTGCCAGCAGCGTCGGAGGACAGGGAAACACTGAAGCTTTCTTT. It is translated as CASSVGGQGNTEAFF. Using reference TRBV9 and TRBJ1-1 for the parts outside the CDR3, the full variable domain is DSGVTQTPKHLITATGQRVTLRCSPRSGDLSVYWYQQSLDQGLQFLIQYYNGEERAKGNILERFSAQQFPDLHSELNLSSLELGDSALYFCASSVGGQGNTEAFFGQGTRLTVV.

V gene TRBV3-1 (or the pseudogene TRBV3-2) combines with J gene TRBJ2-5, with D perhaps matching TRBD2 (6 bases). The CDR3 totals 12 residues. V was trimmed by 2 bases and J by 5 bases, leaving 6 bases between them. The V gene's germline CDR1 is LGHDT and CDR2 YNNKEL (reference sequence). The CDR3 protein is CASSQRGETQYF. The CDR3, as DNA: TGTGCCAGCAGCCAACGGGGGGAGACCCAGTACTTC.

The gene calls are TRBV4-3 and TRBJ2-7, with 10 nucleotides matching TRBD2. The germline V gene has CDR1 LGHNA and CDR2 YSLEER. V shed 4 bases, J shed 2 bases, and the junction held 5 bases outside the gene matches. This CDR3 is 15 amino acids long. The CDR3 nucleotides read TGCGCCAGCAGCCCGATCCTAGCGGGAGCCTACGAGCAGTACTTC. This encodes CASSPILAGAYEQYF.

The genes are TRBV10-2 and TRBJ1-5; the D is unclear. The CDR3 totals 14 residues. Trimming stripped 3 bases from V and 1 base from J, with 7 bases between. Germline CDR1 WSHSY, CDR2 SAAADI. In DNA, the CDR3 is TGCGCCAGCAGTGAATCCGCGAGCAATCAGCCCCAGCATTTT. This gives the protein CASSESASNQPQHF.

V usage is TRBV5-1 and J usage is TRBJ2-7; TRBD1 aligns across 10 bases. V was pared by 0 bases and J by 3 bases, with 12 bases of the junction left unmatched. CDR3 length: 18 residues. CDR1 SGHRS and CDR2 YFSETQ come from the germline V gene. In DNA form, the CDR3 reads TGCGCCAGCAGCTTGGCGGGACAGGGGCCGCAGGGGTTCTACGAGCAGTACTTC. It specifies CASSLAGQGPQGFYEQYF.

The chain has TRBV4-3 and TRBJ1-4; TRBD1 matches at 7 bases. Trimming cost V 0 bases and J 4 bases; bases outside gene matches: 8. Germline V gene lookup returns CDR1 LGHNA and CDR2 YSLEER. CDR3 length: 17 amino acids. The CDR3 DNA sequence: TGCGCCAGCAGCCAAGATACAGGGGCCTTGGGTAATGAAAAACTGTTTTTT. Translating gives CASSQDTGALGNEKLFF.

DNA of the CDR3: TGTGCCAGCAGCCGTCTCGGACAGCGAAGTGGCAACGAGCAGTTCTTC. This codes for CASSRLGQRSGNEQFF. The chain employs TRBV9 and TRBJ2-1; D may be TRBD1 (6 bases). From germline, CDR1 is SGDLS and CDR2 YYNGEE. V lost 4 bases and J lost 10, with 24 bases in between. The CDR3 has 16 residues.

The CDR3 bases are TGTGCCAGCAGCTTATTGGTTTGGCCGGGAGGGGAGCAGTTCTTC. Protein product: CASSLLVWPGGEQFF. The V gene is TRBV5-6, the J gene TRBJ2-1; 8 bases agree with TRBD2. The ends lost 2 bases at V and 10 bases at J; junction bases unmatched: 11. Germline V CDR1 and CDR2: SGHDT, YYEEEE. There are 15 residues in the CDR3.

The chain employs TRBV11-2 and TRBJ2-3, with no clear D. Germline V gene sequence: CDR1 SGHAT, CDR2 FQNNGV. The CDR3 extends over 15 amino acids. V lost 5 bases and J 1 base, leaving 13 bases between the germline ends. The CDR3 loop is CASSRGYIGTDTQYF. The CDR3 nucleotides read TGTGCCAGCAGCCGCGGCTATATCGGCACAGATACGCAGTATTTT.

The V and J genes are TRBV30 and TRBJ1-1; weak D call: TRBD1 (5 bases). Germline-derived CDR1 and CDR2 are GTSNPN and SVGIG (reference sequence). Deletions cut 0 bases from V and 1 base from J, with 15 bases between. The CDR3 totals 16 residues. CDR3 amino acids: CAWSVWLAGQNTEAFF. CDR3 bases: TGTGCCTGGAGTGTATGGCTGGCAGGGCAGAACACTGAAGCTTTCTTT. Full variable domain (rest looked up from reference TRBV30 and TRBJ1-1): SQTIHQWPATLVQPVGSPLSLECTVEGTSNPNLYWYRQAAGRGLQLLFYSVGIGQISSEVPQNLSASRPQDRQFILSSKKLLLSDSGFYLCAWSVWLAGQNTEAFFGQGTRLTVV.

V usage is TRBV10-3 and J usage is TRBJ2-3; tentative D call: TRBD1 (6 bases). The length of the CDR3 is 15 residues. The germline V gene encodes CDR1 ENHRY and CDR2 SYGVKD. Deletions cut 5 bases from V and 2 bases from J, with 14 bases between. As DNA, the CDR3 is TGTGCCATCAGTCGGGACACGGACCCCACAGATACGCAGTATTTT. It encodes CAISRDTDPTDTQYF.

The chain is built from TRBV19 and TRBJ1-1; D unclear. The CDR3 contains 15 residues. Germline V gene sequence: CDR1 LNHDA, CDR2 SQIVND (reference sequence). The germline V and J ends were trimmed by 3 bases and 1 base, with 12 bases remaining between them. The CDR3 DNA is TGTGCCAGTAGTATCAGTGGGAGCGCGAACACTGAAGCTTTCTTT. It codes for CASSISGSANTEAFF.

In its sample, this clone was seen once. This chain uses TRBV30 with TRBJ1-1, with TRBD1 matching over 10 bases. Germline trimming cut 3 bases from V and 7 bases from J; bases unmatched to any gene: 5. From germline, CDR1 is GTSNPN and CDR2 SVGIG (reference sequence). The CDR3 has 13 residues. Written as DNA, the CDR3 is TGTGCCTGGAGGACAGGGGGCGGGGGTGAAGCTTTCTTT. This sequence encodes CAWRTGGGGEAFF.

V and J are TRBV2 and TRBJ1-6; TRBD1 is a possible D gene (5 bases). This CDR3 comprises 13 residues. The germline V gene has CDR1 SNHLY and CDR2 FYNNEI. V was cut by 4 bases and J by 6 bases, with 7 bases left in between. CDR3: CASSGQLNSPLHF. The CDR3 DNA reads TGTGCCAGCAGTGGACAGCTTAATTCACCCCTCCACTTT.

The sample holds a few counts of this clone. The chain is built from TRBV14 and TRBJ1-1; D not resolved. Looked up from germline, CDR1 is SGHDN and CDR2 is FVKESK. Trimming shortened V by 0 bases and J by 7 bases, and 9 bases separated the two germline ends. The CDR3 is made up of 13 amino acids. DNA for the CDR3: TGTGCCAGCAGCCAAGATTTATCCGGTGAAGCTTTCTTT. It translates to CASSQDLSGEAFF.

This chain connects TRBV25-1 to TRBJ1-3; D is unclear. Looked up from germline, CDR1 is MGHDK and CDR2 is SYGVNS. The ends were cut back, 6 bases at V and 4 bases at J, with 13 bases in the middle. This CDR3 is built from 14 residues. CDR3 nucleotide sequence: TGTGCCAGCAGCGGAACGGCAGGAGGAAACACCATATATTTT. Amino acids: CASSGTAGGNTIYF. Together with reference TRBV25-1 and TRBJ1-3, the CDR3 gives the full variable domain: EADIYQTPRYLVIGTGKKITLECSQTMGHDKMYWYQQDPGMELHLIHYSYGVNSTEKGDLSSESTVSRIRTEHFPLTLESARPSHTSQYLCASSGTAGGNTIYFGEGSWLTVV.

This clone appeared once. V gene TRBV24-1 combines with J gene TRBJ2-2; 9 bases agree with TRBD1. Trimming cost V 7 bases and J 5 bases; bases outside gene matches: 10. The CDR3 spans 16 residues. Germline V gene data show CDR1 as KGHDR and CDR2 as SFDVKD. This CDR3 reads CATSLQDRGDTGELFF. DNA for the CDR3: TGTGCCACCAGCCTCCAGGACAGGGGTGATACCGGGGAGCTGTTTTTT.

The rearrangement joins TRBV5-8 to TRBJ1-4, with 7 nucleotides matching TRBD1. The CDR3 runs 15 residues. The germline V gene has CDR1 SGHTS and CDR2 YDEGEE. V was pared by 4 bases and J by 5 bases, with 8 bases of the junction left unmatched. The CDR3 DNA follows: TGTGCCAGCAGCGGAGGGACAGACCAAAATGAAAAACTGTTTTTT. The encoded protein is CASSGGTDQNEKLFF.

The rearrangement links TRBV5-5 to TRBJ2-7; 8 positions agree with TRBD1. CDR3 length equals 13 residues. The trim removed 10 bases at V and 5 bases at J, leaving 11 bases unmatched. Germline CDR1 is SGHKS and CDR2 is YYEKEE (reference sequence). CDR3 sequence reads: CAHGRGPMDEQYF. CDR3 sequence (DNA): TGTGCCCACGGCAGGGGGCCCATGGACGAGCAGTACTTC.

This clone was observed a single time. The chain recombines TRBV6-5 with TRBJ2-5; 8 bases line up with TRBD2. In germline, CDR1 is MNHEY, CDR2 SVGAGI. The CDR3 has 14 residues. J lost 5 bases, V lost 4 bases, and 6 bases had no gene match. The CDR3 here is CASSSGGRHETQYF. CDR3 DNA: TGTGCCAGCAGTTCGGGGGGGAGGCATGAGACCCAGTACTTC.